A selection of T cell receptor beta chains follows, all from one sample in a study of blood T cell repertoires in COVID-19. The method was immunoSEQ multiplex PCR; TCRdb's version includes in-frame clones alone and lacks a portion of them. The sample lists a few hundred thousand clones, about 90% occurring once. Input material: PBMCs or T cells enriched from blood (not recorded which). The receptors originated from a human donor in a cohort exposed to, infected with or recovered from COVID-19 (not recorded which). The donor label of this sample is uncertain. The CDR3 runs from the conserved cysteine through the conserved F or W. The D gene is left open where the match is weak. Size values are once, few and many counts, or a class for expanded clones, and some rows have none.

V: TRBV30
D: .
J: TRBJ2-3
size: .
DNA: TGTGCCTGGAGTGCTAAGGGGCGCGCAGATACGCAGTATTTT
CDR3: CAWSAKGRADTQYF

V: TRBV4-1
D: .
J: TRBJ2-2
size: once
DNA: TGCGCCAGCAGCCAAGAACGGAAAGGGGGAAACACCGGGGAGCTGTTTTTT
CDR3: CASSQERKGGNTGELFF

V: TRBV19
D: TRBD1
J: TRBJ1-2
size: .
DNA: TGTGCCAGTAGTTTGGGACAGGGTACCTATGGCTACACCTTC
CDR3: CASSLGQGTYGYTF

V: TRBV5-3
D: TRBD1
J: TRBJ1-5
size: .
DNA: TGTGCCAGAAGCTTGAAGGGGACAGGGGAAAGGTACCAGCCCCAGCATTTT
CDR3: CARSLKGTGERYQPQHF

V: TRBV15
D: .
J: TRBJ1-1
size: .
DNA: TGTGCCACCAGCCCGGCGGGAGTTTTACTTGAAGCTTTCTTT
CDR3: CATSPAGVLLEAFF

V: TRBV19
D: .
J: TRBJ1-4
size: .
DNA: TGTGCCAGTAGTATCATTCCAGCGGGGCTAGGGGAAAAACTGTTTTTT
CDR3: CASSIIPAGLGEKLFF

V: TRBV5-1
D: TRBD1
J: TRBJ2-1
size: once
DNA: TGCGCCAGCAGCTTGGGACAGGGGGGCGATGAGCAGTTCTTC
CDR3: CASSLGQGGDEQFF

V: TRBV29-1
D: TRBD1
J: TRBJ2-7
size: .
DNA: TGCAGCGTTGAAGGGGACAGGGCTGACGCCTCCGAGCAGTACTTC
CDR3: CSVEGDRADASEQYF

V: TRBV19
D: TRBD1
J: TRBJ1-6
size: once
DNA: TGTGCCAGTAGCGACACCAGACAGGGGGGTCAAAGCTCACCCCTCCACTTT
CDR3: CASSDTRQGGQSSPLHF

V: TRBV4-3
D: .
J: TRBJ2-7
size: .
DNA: TGCGCCAGCAGCCAAGAACCATCCCGGGCCGGGAACTACGAGCAGTACTTC
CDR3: CASSQEPSRAGNYEQYF

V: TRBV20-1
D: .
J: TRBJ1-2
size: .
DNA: TGCAGTGCTAGAGATACGAGGCTTTACACCTTC
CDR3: CSARDTRLYTF

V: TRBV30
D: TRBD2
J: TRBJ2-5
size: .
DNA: TGTGCCTGGAGCCCTCTAGCGGGGGGGCGGCAAGAGACCCAGTACTTC
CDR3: CAWSPLAGGRQETQYF

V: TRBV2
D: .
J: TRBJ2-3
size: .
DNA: TGTGCCAGCAGCCGGACAGCAAGCACAGATACGCAGTATTTT
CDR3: CASSRTASTDTQYF

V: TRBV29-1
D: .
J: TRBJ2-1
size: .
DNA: TGCAGCGTTCGACCCGCAGGGGTGAATGAGCAGTTCTTC
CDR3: CSVRPAGVNEQFF

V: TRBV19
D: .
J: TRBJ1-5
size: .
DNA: TGTGCCAGTAGTACGGAGGAAGGACAGTCAAAGCATTTT
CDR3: CASSTEEGQSKHF

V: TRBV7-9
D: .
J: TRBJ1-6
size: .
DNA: TGTGCCAGCGGCCAGGGATCCCTAACCCTCCACTTT
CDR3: CASGQGSLTLHF

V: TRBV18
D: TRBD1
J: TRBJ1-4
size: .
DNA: TGTGCCAGCTCACCGGGGACAGCCTCTAATGAAAAACTGTTTTTT
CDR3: CASSPGTASNEKLFF

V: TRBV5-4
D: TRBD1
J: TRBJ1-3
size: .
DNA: TGTGCCAGCAGCCGAGCGGGACAGGGTAGAAACACCATATATTTT
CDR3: CASSRAGQGRNTIYF

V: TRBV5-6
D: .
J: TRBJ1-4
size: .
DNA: TGTGCCAGCAGCTCGACGGACACCCCCTACGAAAAACTGTTTTTT
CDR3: CASSSTDTPYEKLFF

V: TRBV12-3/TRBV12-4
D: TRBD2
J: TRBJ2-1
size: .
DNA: TGTGCCAGCAGTTTACGGGGACTACTTGAGCAGTTCTTC
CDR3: CASSLRGLLEQFF

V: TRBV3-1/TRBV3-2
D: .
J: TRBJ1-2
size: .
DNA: TGTGCCAGCAGCCCGACCAGGGTCGGTAACTATGGCTACACCTTC
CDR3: CASSPTRVGNYGYTF

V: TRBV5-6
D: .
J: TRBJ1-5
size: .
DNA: TGTGCCAGCAGCTGGGGGGTGCCCCAGCATTTT
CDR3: CASSWGVPQHF

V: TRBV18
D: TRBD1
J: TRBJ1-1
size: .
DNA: TGTGCCAGCTCACCAGCCCAGGACAGGCACGCTGAAGCTTTCTTT
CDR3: CASSPAQDRHAEAFF

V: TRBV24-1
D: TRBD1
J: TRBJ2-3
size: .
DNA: TGTGCCTTAGGGGGCATCTGCACAGATACGCAGTATTTT
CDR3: CALGGICTDTQYF

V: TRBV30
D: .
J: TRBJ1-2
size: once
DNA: TGTGCCTGGAGCCTTCCGGGACTTGGCTATGGCTACACCTTC
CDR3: CAWSLPGLGYGYTF

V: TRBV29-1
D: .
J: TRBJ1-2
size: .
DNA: TGCAGCGTTGTTGAAGGGGGTGGTGGCTACACCTTC
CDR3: CSVVEGGGGYTF

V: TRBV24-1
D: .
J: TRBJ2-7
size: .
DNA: TGTGCCACCAGTGATTCAGGAAGCTACGAGCAGTACTTC
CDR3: CATSDSGSYEQYF

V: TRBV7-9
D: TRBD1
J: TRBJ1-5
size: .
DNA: TGTGCCAGCAGCTACAGGGGAGGTGTGGATCAGCCCCAGCATTTT
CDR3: CASSYRGGVDQPQHF

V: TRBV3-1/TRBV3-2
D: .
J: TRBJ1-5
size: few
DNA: TGTGCCAGCAGCCAAGACCAGATCAATCAGCCCCAGCATTTT
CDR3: CASSQDQINQPQHF

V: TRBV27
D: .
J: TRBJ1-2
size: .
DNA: TGTGCCAGCAGTTTATCCCGGGGGGAACTTGGCTACACCTTC
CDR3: CASSLSRGELGYTF

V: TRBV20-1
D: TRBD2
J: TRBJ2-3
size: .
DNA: TGCAGTGCTAGTCGGGGGGGGGACTCCACAGATACGCAGTATTTT
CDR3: CSASRGGDSTDTQYF

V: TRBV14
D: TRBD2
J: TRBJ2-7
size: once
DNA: TGTGCCAGCAGCCAAGTGGGAGGGGACTACGAGCAGTACTTC
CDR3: CASSQVGGDYEQYF

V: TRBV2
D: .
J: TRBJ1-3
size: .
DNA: TGTGCCAGCCGCAGAACGCTTCCCGGGAAATCTGGAAACACCATATATTTT
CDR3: CASRRTLPGKSGNTIYF